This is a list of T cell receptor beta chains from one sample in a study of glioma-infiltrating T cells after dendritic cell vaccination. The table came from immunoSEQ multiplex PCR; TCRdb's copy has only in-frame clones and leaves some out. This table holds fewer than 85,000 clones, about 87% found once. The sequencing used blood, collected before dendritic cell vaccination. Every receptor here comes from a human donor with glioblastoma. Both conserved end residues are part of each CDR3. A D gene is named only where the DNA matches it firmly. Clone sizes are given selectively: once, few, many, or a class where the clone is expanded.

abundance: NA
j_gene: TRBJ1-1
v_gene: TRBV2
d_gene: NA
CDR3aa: CASIRDMNTEAFF
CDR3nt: TGTGCCAGCATTAGGGACATGAACACTGAAGCTTTCTTT

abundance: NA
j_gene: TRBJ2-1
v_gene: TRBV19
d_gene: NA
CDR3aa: CASSIVNYNNEQFF
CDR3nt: TGTGCCAGTAGTATTGTCAACTACAACAATGAGCAGTTCTTC

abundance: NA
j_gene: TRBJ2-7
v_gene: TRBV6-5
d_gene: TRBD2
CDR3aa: CASSYSASGSLEQYF
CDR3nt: TGTGCCAGCAGTTACTCGGCTAGCGGGAGTCTCGAGCAGTACTTC

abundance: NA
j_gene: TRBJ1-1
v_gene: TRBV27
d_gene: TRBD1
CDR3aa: CASRQAGGSRIF
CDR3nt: TGTGCCAGCAGGCAAGCAGGGGGAAGCAGGATCTTT

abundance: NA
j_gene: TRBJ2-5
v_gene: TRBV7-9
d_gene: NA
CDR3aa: CASSFWDTQETQYF
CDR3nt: TGTGCTAGCAGCTTCTGGGACACCCAAGAGACCCAGTACTTC

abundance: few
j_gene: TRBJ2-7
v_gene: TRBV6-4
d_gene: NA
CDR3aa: CASRARVSYEQYF
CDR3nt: TGTGCCAGCAGAGCTCGGGTCTCCTACGAGCAGTACTTC

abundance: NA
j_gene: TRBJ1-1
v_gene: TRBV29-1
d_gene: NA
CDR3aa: CSVAGFNTEAFF
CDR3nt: TGCAGCGTTGCCGGTTTTAACACTGAAGCTTTCTTT

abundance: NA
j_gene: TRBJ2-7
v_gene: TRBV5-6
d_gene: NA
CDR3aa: CASSLGIYYEQYF
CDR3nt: TGTGCCAGCAGCTTGGGAATCTACTACGAGCAGTACTTC

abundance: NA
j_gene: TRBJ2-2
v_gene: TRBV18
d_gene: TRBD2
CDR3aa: CASSPSSGDAGELFF
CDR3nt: TGTGCCAGCTCACCTTCTAGCGGTGATGCCGGGGAGCTGTTTTTT

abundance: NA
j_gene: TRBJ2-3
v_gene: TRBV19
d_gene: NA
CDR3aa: CASSPKTSTDTQYF
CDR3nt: TGTGCCAGTAGCCCGAAAACTAGCACAGATACGCAGTATTTT

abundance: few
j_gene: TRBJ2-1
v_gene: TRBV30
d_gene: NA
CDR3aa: CAWSPSGLDSGEQFF
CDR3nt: TGTGCCTGGAGCCCATCCGGACTCGACTCGGGTGAGCAGTTCTTC

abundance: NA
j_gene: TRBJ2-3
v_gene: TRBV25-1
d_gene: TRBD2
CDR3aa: CASSEWGSGSFADTQYF
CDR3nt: TGTGCCAGCAGTGAATGGGGTAGCGGGAGTTTTGCAGATACGCAGTATTTT

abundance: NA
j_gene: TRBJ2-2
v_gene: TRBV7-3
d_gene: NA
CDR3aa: CASSARVTGELFF
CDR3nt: TGTGCCAGCAGCGCCAGGGTTACCGGGGAGCTGTTTTTT

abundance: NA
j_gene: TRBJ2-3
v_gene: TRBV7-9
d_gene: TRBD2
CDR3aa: CASSLTREEGTQYF
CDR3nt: TGTGCCAGCAGCTTAACTCGGGAGGAAGGTACGCAGTATTTT

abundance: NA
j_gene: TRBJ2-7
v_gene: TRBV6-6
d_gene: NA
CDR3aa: CASRRTGSLVHEQYF
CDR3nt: TGTGCCAGCCGTCGTACGGGGTCGTTAGTCCACGAGCAGTACTTC

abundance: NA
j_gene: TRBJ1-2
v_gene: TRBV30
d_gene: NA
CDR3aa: CAWSGRSSTMATGYTF
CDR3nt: TGTGCCTGGAGTGGGCGGTCTTCGACTATGGCTACGGGCTACACCTTC

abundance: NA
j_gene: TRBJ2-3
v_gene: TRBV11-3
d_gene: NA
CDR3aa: CASSSPAGRSNTQYF
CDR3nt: TGTGCCAGCAGCTCCCCGGCGGGGCGGAGCAATACGCAGTATTTT

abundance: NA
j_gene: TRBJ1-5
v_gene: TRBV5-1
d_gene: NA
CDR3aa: CASSADFSNQPQHF
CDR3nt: TGCGCCAGCAGCGCGGACTTTAGCAATCAGCCCCAGCATTTT

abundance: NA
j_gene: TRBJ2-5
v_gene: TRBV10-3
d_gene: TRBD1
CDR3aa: CAIGGNGTVPTQYF
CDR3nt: TGTGCCATCGGGGGCAATGGGACAGTACCAACCCAGTACTTC

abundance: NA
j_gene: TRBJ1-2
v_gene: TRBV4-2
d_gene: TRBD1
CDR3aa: CASAGTGDNGYTF
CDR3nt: TGTGCCAGCGCCGGGACAGGGGATAATGGCTACACCTTC

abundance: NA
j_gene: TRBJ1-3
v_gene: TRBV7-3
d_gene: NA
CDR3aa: CASSPQPGTGNTIYF
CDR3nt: TGTGCCAGCAGCCCACAACCGGGGACTGGAAACACCATATATTTT

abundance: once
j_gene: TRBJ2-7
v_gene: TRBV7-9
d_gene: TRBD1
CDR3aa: CASSSTGVGEQYF
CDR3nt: TGTGCCAGCAGCAGTACAGGGGTCGGCGAGCAGTACTTC